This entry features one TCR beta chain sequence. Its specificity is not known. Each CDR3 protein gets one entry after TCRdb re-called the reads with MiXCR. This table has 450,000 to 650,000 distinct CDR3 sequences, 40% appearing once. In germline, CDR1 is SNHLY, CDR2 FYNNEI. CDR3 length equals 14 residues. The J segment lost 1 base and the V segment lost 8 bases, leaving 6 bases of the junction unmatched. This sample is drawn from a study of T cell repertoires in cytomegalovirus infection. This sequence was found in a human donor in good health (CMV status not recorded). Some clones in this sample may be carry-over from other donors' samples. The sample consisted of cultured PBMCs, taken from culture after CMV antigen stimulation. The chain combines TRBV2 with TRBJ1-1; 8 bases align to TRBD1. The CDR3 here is CASVSDRENTEAFF. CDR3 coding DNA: TGTGCCAGCGTTTCGGACAGGGAGAACACTGAAGCTTTCTTT.